A single sample is the source of the 3 T cell receptor beta chains below, sequenced in a study of early T cells in non-severe SARS-CoV-2 infection. In TCRdb, the 5' RACE reads were re-called with MiXCR into one record per CDR3 protein. In the table there are tens of thousands of distinct CDR3 sequences, roughly 17% of which are singletons. The starting material was whole blood, obtained at baseline. The source is an adult who was a healthcare worker with PCR-confirmed SARS-CoV-2 infection or an uninfected control (not recorded which).

There are a few counts of this clonotype. This chain uses TRBV20-1 with TRBJ2-7; 9 bases fit TRBD2. This CDR3 contains 16 residues. Trimming took 0 bases from V and 4 from J; bases not matched to a gene: 10. The germline gives CDR1 DFQATT, CDR2 SNEGSKA (reference sequence). The CDR3 region is CSARDRTSVGLYEQYF. The CDR3 DNA sequence: TGCAGTGCTAGAGATCGGACTAGCGTGGGGCTGTACGAGCAGTACTTC.

The CDR3 loop reads CASSLLGLAGYEQYF. The CDR3 DNA is TGTGCCAGCAGTTTACTGGGACTAGCGGGGTACGAGCAGTACTTC. This chain connects TRBV27 to TRBJ2-7, with 13 bases fitting TRBD2. With 2 bases clipped from V and 4 bases from J, the junction kept 2 bases outside the gene matches. This CDR3 is built from 15 residues. The germline CDR1 and CDR2 sequences are MNHEY and SMNVEV (reference sequence).

The chain joins TRBV7-2 to TRBJ2-7; D may be TRBD1 (6 bases). This CDR3 contains 15 residues. Trimming left V 0 bases short and J 7 bases short, with 16 bases between. Germline CDR1 and CDR2: SGHTA and FQGNSA. The CDR3 sequence: CASSLAGQAQGEQYF. The CDR3 nucleotides read TGTGCCAGCAGCTTAGCGGGACAAGCCCAGGGGGAGCAGTACTTC.